This T cell receptor beta chain is drawn from a study of CD4 T cell repertoires in COVID-19. TCRdb keeps only in-frame clones here, not all; method: immunoSEQ multiplex PCR. The table shows about 75,000 clones, with around 82% occurring only once. The germline CDR1 and CDR2 sequences are SGHKS and YYEKEE (reference sequence). Trimming took 0 bases from V and 1 from J, leaving 10 bases between them. CDR3 length: 15 residues. The material sequenced was CD4+ T cells from peripheral blood, taken after recovery from COVID-19. The chain is built from TRBV5-5 and TRBJ2-5, with no clear D. This receptor was taken from a human donor who had COVID-19. CDR3 bases: TGTGCCAGCAGCTTGGCTCCGCAGGTCCAAGAGACCCAGTACTTC. It is translated as CASSLAPQVQETQYF.